This section outlines one T cell receptor beta chain sequence together with its context. Its antigen is undetermined. The data were taken from a study of cytomegalovirus exposure and HLA in healthy donors. Notes on the study in general: Indistinguishable V segments, including TRBV6-2 and TRBV6-3, were excluded. Within a later analysis, the majority of CMV-associated TCR beta chains appeared HLA-restricted. Sequences of the TCR beta chain were said to predict the HLA-A and HLA-B alleles of most subjects accurately.

The study ran its PCR with 60 Vbeta and 13 Jbeta primers. Assay used: immunoSEQ multiplex PCR; TCRdb lists only in-frame clones, some missing. The sample holds around 280,000 clones, approximately 90% seen once. These donors counted as nominally healthy when sampled, but unrecorded immune exposures were likely. The CDR3 spans 15 residues. The germline V gene has CDR1 SGHRS and CDR2 YFSETQ. Unmatched junction bases numbered 5, after V lost 0 bases and J lost 4 bases. This clonotype was obtained from a woman between 18 and 29 years old in good health and CMV-seronegative. The material sequenced was PBMCs. The V call is TRBV5-1, the J call TRBJ2-3, with TRBD1 identical over 7 bases. The CDR3 DNA sequence: TGCGCCAGCAGCTTGGCGGGACAGAGTTCAGATACGCAGTATTTT. As protein: CASSLAGQSSDTQYF.